The 12 T cell receptor beta chains reported below all come from one sample, sequenced in a study of vaccination and CD4 T cells after COVID-19. An Oncomine TCR Beta short-read assay was used to sequence the DNA from cultured CD4+ T cells. Genomic DNA was drawn out of CD4+ T cells grown in culture. TCRdb reprocessed the PCR reads with MiXCR, giving one entry per CDR3 protein. The table has more than 10,000 distinct CDR3 sequences, 30% to 45% seen once. Antigens for these TCRs are unknown. Treatment in this sample: approximately nine-day PBMC culture with coronavirus spike peptide pools or control peptides (ViraFEST assay). During the years 2011-2018, before the COVID-19 pandemic, the unexposed donor's CD4+ T cells were collected. The specimen was CD4+ T cells from blood, cultured in vitro. The receptor source for this set is a human donor in good health.

J is TRBJ1-6 and V is TRBV18; D might be TRBD1 (6 bases). The ends were cut back, 7 bases at V and 7 bases at J, with 11 bases in the middle. Germline CDR1 is KGHSH and CDR2 is LQKENI. This CDR3 contains 13 residues. The CDR3 region has the DNA TGTGCCAGCTATCAGGGGCTCAATTCACCCCTCCACTTT. It translates to CASYQGLNSPLHF. Full variable domain (missing parts from reference TRBV18 and TRBJ1-6): NAGVMQNPRHLVRRRGQEARLRCSPMKGHSHVYWYRQLPEEGLKFMVYLQKENIIDESGMPKERFSAEFPKEGPSILRIQQVVRGDSAAYFCASYQGLNSPLHFGNGTRLTVT.

V usage is TRBV5-6 and J usage is TRBJ2-1; maybe TRBD2 (5 bases). Trimming left V 2 bases short and J 10 bases short, with 10 bases between. This CDR3 is built from 12 residues. Looked up from germline, CDR1 is SGHDT and CDR2 is YYEEEE. This CDR3 is CASSFVASEQFF. The CDR3 DNA sequence: TGTGCCAGCAGCTTCGTAGCGTCCGAGCAGTTCTTC. Drawing the rest from reference TRBV5-6 and TRBJ2-1, the complete variable domain is DAGVTQSPTHLIKTRGQQVTLRCSPKSGHDTVSWYQQALGQGPQFIFQYYEEEERQRGNFPDRFSGHQFPNYSSELNVNALLLGDSALYLCASSFVASEQFFGPGTRLTVL.

The V call is TRBV29-1, the J call TRBJ2-3; D might be TRBD1 or TRBD2, each matching 6 bases. The ends were cut back, 5 bases at V and 3 bases at J, with 18 bases in the middle. Germline V gene data show CDR1 as SQVTM and CDR2 as ANQGSEA. This CDR3 has 15 residues. As DNA, the CDR3 is TGCAGCGTTTTGGGGGGCACTCATGATACAGATACGCAGTATTTT. This codes for CSVLGGTHDTDTQYF.

The chain recombines TRBV11-3 with TRBJ2-7, with 7 bases aligning to TRBD1. This CDR3 is 14 amino acids long. The J segment lost 4 bases and the V segment lost 2 bases, leaving 5 bases of the junction unmatched. The V gene's germline CDR1 is SGHNT and CDR2 YENEEA. The CDR3 spells CASSLYDREYEQYF. CDR3 DNA: TGTGCCAGCAGCTTATACGACAGGGAATACGAGCAGTACTTC.

In this sample, this clonotype turned up a few times. The CDR3 coding sequence is TGTGCCAGTAGTATAGCGGGAGGAGACGTGACCCAGTACTTC. This encodes CASSIAGGDVTQYF. This chain uses TRBV19 with TRBJ2-5; TRBD2 matches 7 bases. Germline CDR1 and CDR2: LNHDA and SQIVND (reference sequence). Losses at the gene ends were 1 base for V and 7 bases for J; bases not matched to a gene: 6. The CDR3 contains 14 residues.

The CDR3: CASSLLGPNQPQHF. CDR3 bases: TGTGCCAGCAGTTTACTGGGGCCCAATCAGCCCCAGCATTTT. The V and J genes are TRBV12-3 or TRBV12-4 and TRBJ1-5, with a weak D call TRBD1 (5 bases). The V end lost 2 bases, the J end lost 3 bases, and 8 bases lay between the germline ends. The CDR3 spans 14 residues.

In its sample, this clonotype ranks as medium-sized. This rearrangement joins TRBV28 to TRBJ1-5; no clear D gene. Germline CDR1 and CDR2: MDHEN and SYDVKM. V was pared by 6 bases and J by 0 bases, with 18 bases between. This CDR3 comprises 17 residues. CDR3 sequence: CASSRRKGPYSNQPQHF. CDR3 in DNA: TGTGCCAGCAGCCGCAGGAAGGGCCCTTATAGCAATCAGCCCCAGCATTTT. The full variable domain, rest sourced from reference TRBV28 and TRBJ1-5, is DVKVTQSSRYLVKRTGEKVFLECVQDMDHENMFWYRQDPGLGLRLIYFSYDVKMKEKGDIPEGYSVSREKKERFSLILESASTNQTSMYLCASSRRKGPYSNQPQHFGDGTRLSIL.

The chain recombines TRBV20-1 with TRBJ1-1; 9 bases match TRBD1. J was trimmed by 8 bases and V by 0 bases; bases with no gene match: 10. The length of the CDR3 is 15 residues. The germline V gene has CDR1 DFQATT and CDR2 SNEGSKA (reference sequence). Here the CDR3 reads CSARDRDRVTKEAFF. The CDR3 DNA reads TGCAGTGCTAGAGACCGGGACAGGGTGACAAAAGAAGCTTTCTTT.

The chain carries TRBV20-1 and TRBJ1-6; D unclear. Germline lookup yields CDR1 DFQATT and CDR2 SNEGSKA (reference sequence). Trimming took 0 bases from V and 7 from J, leaving 10 bases between them. The CDR3 contains 14 residues. CDR3: CSARENPANSPLHF. The CDR3, as DNA: TGCAGTGCTAGAGAAAATCCGGCGAATTCACCCCTCCACTTT.

This clonotype has only one observation. The rearrangement uses TRBV20-1 and TRBJ2-1; weak D call: TRBD2 (6 bases). The germline V and J ends were trimmed by 5 bases and 0 bases, with 14 bases remaining between them. The CDR3 loop spans 15 amino acids. Germline V gene lookup returns CDR1 DFQATT and CDR2 SNEGSKA (reference sequence). CDR3 protein: CSAGDLITSYNEQFF. The CDR3 DNA is TGCAGTGCTGGGGACTTAATTACCTCCTACAATGAGCAGTTCTTC.

J is TRBJ2-3 and V is TRBV6-1; a possible D gene is TRBD2 (6 bases). CDR3 length equals 12 residues. Germline lookup yields CDR1 MNHNS and CDR2 SASEGT. The CDR3 region has the DNA TGTGCGACGCAGCGGGTCCCAGATACGCAGTATTTT. It yields the protein CATQRVPDTQYF.

J is TRBJ1-2 and V is TRBV18, with D hard to call. This CDR3 spans 15 amino acids. The germline V gene encodes CDR1 KGHSH and CDR2 LQKENI. V was clipped by 4 bases and J by 4 bases, with 16 bases between them. DNA for the CDR3: TGTGCCAGCTCACAGGATCGCGGGGAGACCTATGGCTACACCTTC. This gives the protein CASSQDRGETYGYTF.